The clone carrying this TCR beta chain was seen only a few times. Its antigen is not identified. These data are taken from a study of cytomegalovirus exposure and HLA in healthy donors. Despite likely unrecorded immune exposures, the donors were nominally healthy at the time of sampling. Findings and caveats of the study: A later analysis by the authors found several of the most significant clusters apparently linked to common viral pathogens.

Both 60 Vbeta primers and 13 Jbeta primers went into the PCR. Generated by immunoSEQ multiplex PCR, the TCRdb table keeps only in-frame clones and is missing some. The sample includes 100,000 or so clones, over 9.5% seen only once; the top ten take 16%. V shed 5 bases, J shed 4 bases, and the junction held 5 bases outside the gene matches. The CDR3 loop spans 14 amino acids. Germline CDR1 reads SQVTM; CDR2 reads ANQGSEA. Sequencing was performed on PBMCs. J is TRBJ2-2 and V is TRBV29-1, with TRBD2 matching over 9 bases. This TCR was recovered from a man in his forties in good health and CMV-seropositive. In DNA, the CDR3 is TGCAGCGTTCCCGGGACTAGCTTCACCGGGGAGCTGTTTTTT. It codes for CSVPGTSFTGELFF.